This T cell receptor beta chain was recovered during a study of cytomegalovirus exposure and HLA in healthy donors. Study observations and caveats: There were some public TCRs occurring in many donors, but most TCR sequences were rare. Researchers had no immune exposure information except CMV serostatus available.

Of note for this clone: What it binds is not known.

PCR involved 60 Vbeta and 13 Jbeta primers. Clones were sequenced by immunoSEQ multiplex PCR, and TCRdb holds only the in-frame ones, with some missing. Recorded here are approximately 120,000 clones; the top ten clones represent around 2.2%. Sequencing was carried out using PBMCs. This receptor was taken from a man aged 40-55 years in good health and CMV-seronegative.

CDR3: CATGLAGVTNTGELFF. The CDR3 DNA follows: TGTGCCACGGGACTAGCGGGAGTTACGAACACCGGGGAGCTGTTTTTT. The rearrangement joins TRBV19 to TRBJ2-2; TRBD2 agrees at 14 bases. Germline V gene lookup returns CDR1 LNHDA and CDR2 SQIVND (reference sequence). Trimming at V came to 10 bases and at J to 0 bases, leaving 4 bases not matched to a gene. The CDR3 extends over 16 amino acids.